Listed here are 21 T cell receptor beta chains from one sample, sequenced in a study of Tregs in tolerant kidney transplant recipients. Here immunoSEQ multiplex PCR was the method, and the copy in TCRdb shows in-frame clones only, minus some. Of 90,000 to 150,000 clones in the sample, roughly nine tenths are singletons; the top ten hold roughly 0.63%. The sample taken for sequencing was CD4+ T cells from blood. Every receptor here comes from a human donor in good health.

In this sample, this clone turned up a few times. J is TRBJ1-1 and V is TRBV29-1, with D maybe TRBD1 (5 bases). V dropped 4 bases and J dropped 0 bases, with 6 bases sitting between them. This CDR3 spans 12 amino acids. CDR1 is SQVTM and CDR2 is ANQGSEA in the germline V gene. CDR3 sequence: CSVGQMNTEAFF. The CDR3 DNA sequence: TGCAGCGTTGGACAGATGAACACTGAAGCTTTCTTT. Using reference TRBV29-1 and TRBJ1-1 for the parts outside the CDR3, the full variable domain is SAVISQKPSRDICQRGTSLTIQCQVDSQVTMMFWYRQQPGQSLTLIATANQGSEATYESGFVIDKFPISRPNLTFSTLTVSNMSPEDSSIYLCSVGQMNTEAFFGQGTRLTVV.

The gene calls are TRBV6-1 and TRBJ1-5; 9 positions match TRBD1. The CDR3 spans 13 residues. V was clipped by 5 bases and J by 5 bases; unmatched bases: 1. Germline-derived CDR1 and CDR2 are MNHNS and SASEGT. The CDR3 nucleotides read TGTGCCAGCAGTAGGGACAGGGATCAGCCCCAGCATTTT. It specifies CASSRDRDQPQHF.

The chain is built from TRBV9 and TRBJ2-7; 7 bases align to TRBD2. CDR3 length: 15 residues. CDR1 is SGDLS and CDR2 is YYNGEE in the germline V gene. Germline trimming cut 0 bases from V and 2 bases from J; bases unmatched to any gene: 5. The CDR3 sequence: CASSVGLAGTYEQYF. As DNA, the CDR3 is TGTGCCAGCAGCGTAGGGTTAGCGGGTACCTACGAGCAGTACTTC.

The CDR3 nucleotides are TGTGCCAGCAGTTCCCGCCCGGGTCAGGGAGCGGAAGCTTTCTTT. Its translation is CASSSRPGQGAEAFF. The V and J genes are TRBV2 and TRBJ1-1; a possible D gene is TRBD1 (5 bases). With 5 bases removed from V and 8 bases from J, the gap between germline ends came to 21 bases. Germline-derived CDR1 and CDR2 are SNHLY and FYNNEI. The CDR3 has 15 amino acids.

The chain recombines TRBV5-1 with TRBJ1-1; D not resolved. The CDR3 runs to 15 residues. From germline, CDR1 is SGHRS and CDR2 YFSETQ. V lost 4 bases and J 1 base, leaving 14 bases between the germline ends. The CDR3 loop reads CASSPRRSENTEAFF. DNA for the CDR3: TGCGCCAGCAGCCCTCGAAGATCCGAGAACACTGAAGCTTTCTTT.

This sequence joins TRBV6-5 and TRBJ2-3, with TRBD2 matching 14 bases. The CDR3 length is 16 residues. V dropped 2 bases and J dropped 7; count of bases not matched to a gene: 5. Germline CDR1 is MNHEY and CDR2 is SVGAGI. CDR3 nucleotide sequence: TGTGCCAGCAGTTACCGGACTAGCGGGGGGCGTAATACGCAGTATTTT. As protein: CASSYRTSGGRNTQYF.

CDR3 region: CASRGTSGETQYF. CDR3 bases: TGTGCCAGCAGAGGGACTAGCGGGGAGACCCAGTACTTC. J is TRBJ2-5 and V is TRBV11-2; 12 positions agree with TRBD2. From germline, CDR1 is SGHAT and CDR2 FQNNGV. The ends lost 6 bases at V and 5 bases at J; junction bases unmatched: 1. There are 13 residues in the CDR3.

The gene calls are TRBV6-6 and TRBJ1-3; 9 positions match TRBD1. The CDR3 has 16 amino acids. The germline gives CDR1 MNHNY, CDR2 SVGAGI (reference sequence). J lost 4 bases, V lost 2 bases, and 6 bases had no gene match. The CDR3 DNA reads TGTGCCAGCAGTTACCAGACAGGGGGGAAAGGAAACACCATATATTTT. Amino acids: CASSYQTGGKGNTIYF.

This clone was seen more than once but under ten times. The rearrangement joins TRBV6-5 to TRBJ1-1, with 10 positions matching TRBD1. The germline gives CDR1 MNHEY, CDR2 SVGAGI. The CDR3 contains 14 residues. The J segment lost 4 bases and the V segment lost 6 bases, leaving 5 bases of the junction unmatched. The CDR3 DNA reads as TGTGCCAGCAGCTCCGGGACAGGGGCCACTGAAGCTTTCTTT. Its translation: CASSSGTGATEAFF.

CDR3 sequence: CASSKGGGNEQFF. The CDR3 region has the DNA TGTGCCAGCAGCAAAGGGGGCGGGAATGAGCAGTTCTTC. The chain is built from TRBV6-5 and TRBJ2-1; 7 bases line up with TRBD1. This CDR3 has 13 amino acids. Germline values: CDR1 MNHEY, CDR2 SVGAGI. V lost 6 bases and J lost 7; bases outside the gene matches: 6.

The rearrangement joins TRBV18 to TRBJ1-4; 7 positions match TRBD1. Germline CDR1 and CDR2: KGHSH and LQKENI. Trimming took 6 bases from V and 2 from J; bases not matched to a gene: 9. The CDR3 runs to 16 residues. CDR3 loop: CASSRAQGQTNEKLFF. CDR3 bases: TGTGCCAGCTCCCGGGCCCAGGGACAGACTAATGAAAAACTGTTTTTT. The variable domain in full, completed from reference TRBV18 and TRBJ1-4, reads NAGVMQNPRHLVRRRGQEARLRCSPMKGHSHVYWYRQLPEEGLKFMVYLQKENIIDESGMPKERFSAEFPKEGPSILRIQQVVRGDSAAYFCASSRAQGQTNEKLFFGSGTQLSVL.

V is TRBV28 and J is TRBJ2-5, with unresolved D. The germline V gene encodes CDR1 MDHEN and CDR2 SYDVKM. V gave up 7 bases and J gave up 2 bases, with 5 bases separating them. The CDR3 loop spans 11 amino acids. The CDR3 DNA follows: TGTGCCAGCACCCAGCAAGAGACCCAGTACTTC. Translating it yields CASTQQETQYF.

The chain carries TRBV5-4 and TRBJ2-1; D gene unclear. Germline CDR1 is SGHNT and CDR2 is YYREEE (reference sequence). The CDR3 has 14 residues. Trimming stripped 0 bases from V and 4 bases from J, with 8 bases between. The chain's CDR3 is CASSLGRAYNEQFF. Here the CDR3 DNA reads TGTGCCAGCAGCTTGGGTCGTGCGTACAATGAGCAGTTCTTC.

V usage is TRBV11-2 and J usage is TRBJ2-2; 7 nucleotides match TRBD1. The CDR3 is 15 residues long. Germline V gives CDR1 SGHAT, CDR2 FQNNGV. The V and J ends lost 8 bases and 3 bases, in that order; junction bases with no gene match: 9. The CDR3: CASLPWTGYTGELFF. DNA of the CDR3: TGTGCCAGCCTTCCATGGACAGGTTACACCGGGGAGCTGTTTTTT.

DNA of the CDR3: TGTGCCTGGAGTTGGATGAGGGACACCGGGGAGCTGTTTTTT. Its protein is CAWSWMRDTGELFF. The genes are TRBV30 and TRBJ2-2; TRBD2 is a possible D gene (5 bases). Trimming removed 2 bases at V and 3 bases at J, with 10 bases between. The CDR3 extends over 14 amino acids. Germline V lookup: CDR1 GTSNPN, CDR2 SVGIG (reference sequence).

The rearrangement joins TRBV5-1 to TRBJ1-1; no clear D gene. Germline-derived CDR1 and CDR2 are SGHRS and YFSETQ. V lost 2 bases, J lost 0 bases, and 14 bases lay in between. The CDR3 spans 16 residues. CDR3 sequence: CASSLGIHGLNTEAFF. CDR3 bases: TGCGCCAGCAGCTTAGGTATTCACGGTTTGAACACTGAAGCTTTCTTT. Using reference TRBV5-1 and TRBJ1-1 for the parts outside the CDR3, the full variable domain is KAGVTQTPRYLIKTRGQQVTLSCSPISGHRSVSWYQQTPGQGLQFLFEYFSETQRNKGNFPGRFSGRQFSNSRSEMNVSTLELGDSALYLCASSLGIHGLNTEAFFGQGTRLTVV.

This clone was counted a single time. This specimen includes other DNA sequences encoding the same CDR3. V and J are TRBV11-3 and TRBJ1-1; D gene ambiguous. Trimming took 5 bases from V and 1 from J, leaving 8 bases between them. CDR1 and CDR2 (germline): SGHNT, YENEEA. The CDR3 contains 13 residues. CDR3 bases: TGTGCCAGCAGCCTCGGACGGAACACTGAAGCTTTCTTT. The encoded protein is CASSLGRNTEAFF.

V gene TRBV27 combines with J gene TRBJ2-7; 12 bases map to TRBD1. Trimming at V came to 6 bases and at J to 3 bases, leaving 6 bases not matched to a gene. Germline V gives CDR1 MNHEY, CDR2 SMNVEV (reference sequence). There are 15 residues in the CDR3. The CDR3 region has the DNA TGTGCCAGCAGCCATGGGACAGGGGGCATCTACGAGCAGTACTTC. Translation: CASSHGTGGIYEQYF.

The V and J genes are TRBV5-1 and TRBJ1-1; tentative D call: TRBD1 (6 bases). V was trimmed by 0 bases and J by 2 bases, leaving 14 bases between them. Germline values: CDR1 SGHRS, CDR2 YFSETQ. This CDR3 has 16 residues. CDR3 coding DNA: TGCGCCAGCAGCTTGGTGGGGGGCAGGATTAACACTGAAGCTTTCTTT. It encodes CASSLVGGRINTEAFF.

The V gene is TRBV19, the J gene TRBJ1-2; no clear D. CDR3 length: 12 amino acids. V was clipped by 7 bases and J by 0 bases, with 6 bases between them. Germline V gene lookup returns CDR1 LNHDA and CDR2 SQIVND (reference sequence). The CDR3 region has the DNA TGTGCCAGTAAGCGAGCTAACTATGGCTACACCTTC. It specifies CASKRANYGYTF.

Turning to this clone: Other nucleotide sequences in the sample specify the same CDR3. The chain joins TRBV30 to TRBJ1-5, with TRBD1 identical over 9 bases. Trimming cost V 3 bases and J 4 bases; bases outside gene matches: 1. This CDR3 comprises 13 residues. Germline CDR1 and CDR2: GTSNPN and SVGIG (reference sequence). CDR3 DNA: TGTGCCTGGAGCGGGACAGGGAATCAGCCCCAGCATTTT. Its translation is CAWSGTGNQPQHF.